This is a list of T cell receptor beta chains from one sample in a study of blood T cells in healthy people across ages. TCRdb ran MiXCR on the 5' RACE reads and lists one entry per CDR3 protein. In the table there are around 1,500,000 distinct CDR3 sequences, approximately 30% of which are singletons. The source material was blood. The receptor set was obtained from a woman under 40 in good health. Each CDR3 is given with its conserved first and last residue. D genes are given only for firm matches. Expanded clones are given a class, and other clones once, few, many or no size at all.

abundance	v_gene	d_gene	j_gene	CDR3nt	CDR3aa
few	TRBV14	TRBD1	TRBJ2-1	TGTGCCAGCAGCCAATTTCGGGACAGGGGTTACAATGAGCAGTTCTTC	CASSQFRDRGYNEQFF
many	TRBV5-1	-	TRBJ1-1	TGCGCCAGCAGCTTGGTCGGGGGCATGAACACTGAAGCTTTCTTT	CASSLVGGMNTEAFF
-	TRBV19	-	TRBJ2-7	TGTGCCAGTAGTATTGATTTTTACAATGAGCAGTACTTC	CASSIDFYNEQYF
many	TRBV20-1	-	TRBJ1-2	TGCAGTGCCCTTACGGGGGATGGCTACACCTTC	CSALTGDGYTF
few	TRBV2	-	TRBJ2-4	TGTGCCAGCGACTCGGACTGGGGGGAGGAGCAGTACTTC	CASDSDWGEEQYF
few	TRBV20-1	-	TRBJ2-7	TGCAGTGCTAGTAGGGGGGACTACGAGCAGTACTTC	CSASRGDYEQYF
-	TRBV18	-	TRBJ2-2	TGTGCCAGCTCACCACGGGAGGCGAACACCGGGGAGCTGTTTTTT	CASSPREANTGELFF
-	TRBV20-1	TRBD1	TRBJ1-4	TGCAGTGCAAACGACAGGGTAGAAAAACTGTTTTTT	CSANDRVEKLFF
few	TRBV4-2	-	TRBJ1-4	TGTGCCAGCAGCCAGGGCTCCGGGCAACTTAATGAAAAACTGTTTTTT	CASSQGSGQLNEKLFF
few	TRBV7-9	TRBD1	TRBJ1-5	TGTGCCAGCAGCTACACAGGGGATCAGCCCCAGCATTTT	CASSYTGDQPQHF
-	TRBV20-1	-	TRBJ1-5	TGCAGTGCTAGAGATTGGGGACGGGGCAATCAGCCCCAGCATTTT	CSARDWGRGNQPQHF
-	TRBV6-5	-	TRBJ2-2	TGTGCCAGCAGGGCTAGACAGCCAATTACCGGGGAGCTGTTTTTT	CASRARQPITGELFF
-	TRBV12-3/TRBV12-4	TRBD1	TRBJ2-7	TGTGCCAGCAGCCTGGACAGGGGGAAAATCTACGAGCAGTACTTC	CASSLDRGKIYEQYF
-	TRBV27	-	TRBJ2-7	TGTGCCAGCAGTTTAAAGGCGTCCTACGAGCAGTACTTC	CASSLKASYEQYF
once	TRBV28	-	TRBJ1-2	TGTGCCAGCGGATACCTGGGGAGTAACTATGGCTGCACCTTC	CASGYLGSNYGCTF
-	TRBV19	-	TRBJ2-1	TGTGCCAGCGAATACAATGAGCAGTTCTTC	CASEYNEQFF
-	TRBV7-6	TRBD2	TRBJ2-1	TGTGCCAGCAGCTTAGTGACTAGCGGGAGATACAGGGATGAGCAGTTCTTC	CASSLVTSGRYRDEQFF
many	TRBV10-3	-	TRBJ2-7	TGTGCCATCAGTGATGGCCCAATTCCGGGCGAGCAGTACTTC	CAISDGPIPGEQYF
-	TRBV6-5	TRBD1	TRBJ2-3	TGTGCCAGCGGGACAGGGAGCACAGATACGCAGTATTTT	CASGTGSTDTQYF
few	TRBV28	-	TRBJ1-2	TGTGCCAGCAGCTCCTCCGGACAGACGAACTATGGCTACACCTTC	CASSSSGQTNYGYTF
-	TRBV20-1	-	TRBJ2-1	TGCAGTGCTATCATTGGGGGCGCCGGGGATGAGCAGTTCTTC	CSAIIGGAGDEQFF
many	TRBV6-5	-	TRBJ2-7	TGTGCCAGCAGTTACTCACGGGGCCCACCCCACGAGCAGTACTTC	CASSYSRGPPHEQYF
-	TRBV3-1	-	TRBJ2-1	TGTGCCAGCAATCCCTTCCCGGTCATCGAGGGACAGTTCTTC	CASNPFPVIEGQFF
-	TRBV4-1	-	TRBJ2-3	TGCGCCAGCAGCCAAGCTTACACCAGCACAGATACGCAGTATTTT	CASSQAYTSTDTQYF
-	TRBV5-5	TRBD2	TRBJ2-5	TGTGCCAGCAGCCGGAGCGGGGCGGTGATCCAAGAGACCCAGTACTTC	CASSRSGAVIQETQYF
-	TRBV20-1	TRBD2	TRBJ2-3	TGCAGTGCTAGGTCTAGCGGGTCGAGCACAGATACGCAGTATTTT	CSARSSGSSTDTQYF